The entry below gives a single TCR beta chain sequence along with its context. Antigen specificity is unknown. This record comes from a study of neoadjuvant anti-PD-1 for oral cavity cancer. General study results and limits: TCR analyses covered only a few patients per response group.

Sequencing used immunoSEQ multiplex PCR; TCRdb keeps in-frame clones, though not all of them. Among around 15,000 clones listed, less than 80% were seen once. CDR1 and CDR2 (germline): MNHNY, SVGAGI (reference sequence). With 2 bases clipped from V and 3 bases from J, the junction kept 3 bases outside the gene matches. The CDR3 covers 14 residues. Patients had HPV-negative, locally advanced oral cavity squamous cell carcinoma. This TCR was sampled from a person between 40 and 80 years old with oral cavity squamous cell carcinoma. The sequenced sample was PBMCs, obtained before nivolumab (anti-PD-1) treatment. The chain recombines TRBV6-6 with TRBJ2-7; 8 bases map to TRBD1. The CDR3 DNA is TGTGCCAGCAGTTACGGACAGGGAGGCTACGAGCAGTACTTC. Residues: CASSYGQGGYEQYF.